This T cell receptor (beta chain) originates from a study of blood T cell repertoires in COVID-19. Study-wide background: Donors in the United States, Italy and Spain gave samples during acute or convalescent COVID-19. Sample material is recorded as cDNA or gDNA derived from T cells, B-cell-depleted T cells, or PBMCs.

The V segment lost 6 bases and the J segment 4 bases; nucleotides outside the gene matches: 7. The CDR3 loop spans 14 amino acids. Germline CDR1 reads MDHEN; CDR2 reads SYDVKM. How the authors handled the data: Estimates of nucleated cell counts were drawn from the amplification of reference gene primers. Here immunoSEQ multiplex PCR was the method, and the copy in TCRdb shows in-frame clones only, minus some. The D gene and trimming were derived from the DNA, and the V and J assignments and clone size from that table. The repertoire holds about 110,000 clones, with almost 80% as singletons. This clone was seen once. Additional DNA sequences in this sample encode the identical CDR3.

Sequencing was carried out using peripheral blood. This clonotype was obtained from a woman older than 75 with active or convalescent COVID-19. The chain employs TRBV28 and TRBJ1-1; TRBD1 matches 8 bases. DNA for the CDR3: TGTGCCAGCAGCACGACCACAGGGGGCACTGAAGCTTTCTTT. This sequence encodes CASSTTTGGTEAFF.